This T cell receptor beta chain stems from a study of shared clonotypes between healthy human individuals. Whole-study findings and limits: Among donors, the sharing of clonotypes was expected to be influenced by sequencing depth.

Sequencing was performed with immunoSEQ multiplex PCR; in TCRdb, only in-frame clones are kept and a portion is missing. Altogether about 2 million clones are present, about 95% being singletons, with the ten largest covering 0.9% to 1.3%. In this sample, this clone turned up once. Its antigen is unknown. Germline V gives CDR1 MGHRA, CDR2 YSYEKL. V was pared by 2 bases and J by 0 bases, with 11 bases between. The length of the CDR3 is 15 residues. Positive CCR7 selection of CD45RO-negative cells yielded the naive CD8 cells, and terminally differentiated effector memory CD45RA+ cells were excluded. The sequenced sample was naive CD8+ T cells sorted from blood. This receptor was taken from a man in his late teens or twenties in good health. The V and J genes are TRBV4-1 and TRBJ2-7; D is perhaps TRBD1 or TRBD2 (5 bases each). CDR3 bases: TGCGCCAGCAGCCAAAAACACGGGGCCTCCTACGAGCAGTACTTC. As protein: CASSQKHGASYEQYF.